This T cell receptor (beta chain) was recorded in a study of blood T cell repertoires in COVID-19. Sequencing was performed with immunoSEQ multiplex PCR; in TCRdb, only in-frame clones are kept and a portion is missing. The table has about 170,000 clones, around four fifths seen once. In this sample, this clone turned up once. Germline-derived CDR1 and CDR2 are PRHDT and FYEKMQ (reference sequence). The CDR3 sequence is 13 residues long. V gave up 4 bases and J gave up 2 bases, with 9 bases separating them. V gene TRBV13 combines with J gene TRBJ2-7, with D possibly TRBD2 on 6 matching bases. The TCR was taken from a woman of 80 years or more with COVID-19, enrolled during active disease. The sample was peripheral blood. The chain's CDR3 is CASSSGLPYEQYF. In nucleotides, the CDR3 is TGTGCCAGCAGCTCGGGACTGCCCTACGAGCAGTACTTC. The entire variable domain, with the rest obtained from reference TRBV13 and TRBJ2-7, is as follows: AAGVIQSPRHLIKEKRETATLKCYPIPRHDTVYWYQQGPGQDPQFLISFYEKMQSDKGSIPDRFSAQQFSDYHSELNMSSLELGDSALYFCASSSGLPYEQYFGPGTRLTVT.